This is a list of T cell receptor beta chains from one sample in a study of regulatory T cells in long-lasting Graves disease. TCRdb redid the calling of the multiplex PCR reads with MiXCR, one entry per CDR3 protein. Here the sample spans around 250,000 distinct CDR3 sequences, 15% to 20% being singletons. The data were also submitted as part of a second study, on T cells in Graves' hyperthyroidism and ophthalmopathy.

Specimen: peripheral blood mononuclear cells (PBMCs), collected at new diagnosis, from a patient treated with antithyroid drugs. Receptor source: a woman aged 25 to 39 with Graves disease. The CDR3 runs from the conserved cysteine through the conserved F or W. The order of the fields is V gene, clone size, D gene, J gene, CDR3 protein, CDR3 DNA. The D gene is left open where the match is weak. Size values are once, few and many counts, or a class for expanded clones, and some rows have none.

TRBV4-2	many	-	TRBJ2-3	CASSQGWSSTDTQYF	TGTGCCAGCAGCCAAGGTTGGTCGTCCACAGATACGCAGTATTTT
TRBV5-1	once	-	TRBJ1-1	CASSLASTGRRHTEAFF	TGCGCCAGCAGCTTGGCCAGCACGGGACGGCGGCACACTGAAGCTTTCTTT
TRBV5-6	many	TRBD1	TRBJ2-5	CASSLTGGSFEEETQYF	TGTGCCAGCAGCTTGACAGGGGGGAGTTTCGAGGAAGAGACCCAGTACTTC
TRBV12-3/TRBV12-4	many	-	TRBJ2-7	CASTLGGGISYEQYF	TGTGCCAGCACCCTGGGAGGCGGGATCTCCTACGAGCAGTACTTC
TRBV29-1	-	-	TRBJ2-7	CSVTGSAGEQYF	TGCAGCGTCACAGGATCCGCAGGCGAGCAGTACTTC
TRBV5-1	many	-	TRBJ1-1	CASSLVPGIMNTEAFF	TGCGCCAGCAGCTTGGTACCAGGGATAATGAACACTGAAGCTTTCTTT
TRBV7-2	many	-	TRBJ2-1	CASSFKRRDNEQFF	TGTGCCAGCAGCTTCAAGCGGAGGGATAATGAGCAGTTCTTC
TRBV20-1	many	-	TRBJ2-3	CSAPLGVGAQYF	TGCAGTGCTCCCCTCGGGGTTGGGGCGCAGTATTTT
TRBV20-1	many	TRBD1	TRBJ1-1	CSAPPADRVNTEAFF	TGCAGTGCTCCGCCCGCCGACAGGGTAAACACTGAAGCTTTCTTT
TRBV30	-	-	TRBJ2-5	CAWSVRFAQETQYF	TGTGCCTGGAGTGTACGTTTCGCCCAAGAGACCCAGTACTTC
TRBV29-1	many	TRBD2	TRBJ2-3	CSGSGGATDTQYF	TGCAGCGGTAGCGGGGGGGCCACAGATACGCAGTATTTT
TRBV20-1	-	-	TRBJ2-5	CSARPIWGGAGETQYF	TGCAGTGCTAGACCCATCTGGGGGGGGGCTGGAGAGACCCAGTACTTC
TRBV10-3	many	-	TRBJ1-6	CAISENRSSPLHF	TGTGCCATCAGTGAGAACAGGTCTTCACCCCTCCACTTT
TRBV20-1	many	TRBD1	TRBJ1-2	CSAQTPRDRVYGYTF	TGCAGTGCTCAAACTCCCCGGGACAGGGTCTATGGCTACACCTTC
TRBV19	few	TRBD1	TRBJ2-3	CASSTEDRGWTPHTQYF	TGTGCCAGTAGTACGGAGGACAGGGGTTGGACGCCCCATACGCAGTATTTT
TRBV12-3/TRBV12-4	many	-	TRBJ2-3	CASSLAGQQGDTQYF	TGTGCCAGCAGTTTAGCTGGGCAACAGGGAGATACGCAGTATTTT
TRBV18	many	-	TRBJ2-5	CASSPTGQQETQYF	TGTGCCAGCTCACCAACAGGGCAACAAGAGACCCAGTACTTC
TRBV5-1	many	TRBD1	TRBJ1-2	CASAHLGQGASYGYTF	TGCGCCAGCGCCCACCTTGGACAGGGGGCGTCCTATGGCTACACCTTC
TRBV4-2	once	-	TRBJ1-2	CASSQAQKDGYTF	TGTGCCAGCAGCCAAGCTCAGAAGGATGGCTACACCTTC
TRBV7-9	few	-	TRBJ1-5	CASSLVGGSREPQHF	TGTGCCAGCAGCTTAGTAGGGGGAAGTAGGGAGCCCCAGCATTTT
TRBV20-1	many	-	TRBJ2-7	CSARGRDTEQYF	TGCAGTGCTAGAGGACGGGACACCGAGCAGTACTTC
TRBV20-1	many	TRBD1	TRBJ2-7	CSAYLRDRGFLSSYEQYF	TGCAGTGCTTACCTCCGGGACAGGGGGTTCCTGAGCTCCTACGAGCAGTACTTC
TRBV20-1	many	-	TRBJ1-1	CSATHPRQRVTEAFF	TGCAGTGCAACCCACCCCAGGCAGAGGGTTACTGAAGCTTTCTTT
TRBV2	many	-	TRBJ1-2	CAGRRAQGYGYTF	TGTGCCGGGCGGAGGGCCCAGGGCTATGGCTACACCTTC
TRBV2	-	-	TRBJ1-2	CASRKQKWYGYTF	TGTGCCAGCAGAAAGCAGAAGTGGTATGGCTACACCTTC
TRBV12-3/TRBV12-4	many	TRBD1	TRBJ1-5	CASSSEGAGGNQPQHF	TGTGCCAGCAGTTCCGAGGGGGCGGGTGGCAATCAGCCCCAGCATTTT
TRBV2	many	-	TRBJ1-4	CASEGRSMGEKLFF	TGTGCCAGCGAGGGACGCTCGATGGGGGAAAAACTGTTTTTT
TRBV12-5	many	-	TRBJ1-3	CASGSVRSGQDLSGNTIYF	TGTGCTAGTGGTTCGGTCCGATCGGGGCAGGACCTCTCTGGAAACACCATATATTTT
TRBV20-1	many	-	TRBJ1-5	CSARVGGSNQPQHF	TGCAGTGCTAGAGTCGGAGGGAGCAATCAGCCCCAGCATTTT
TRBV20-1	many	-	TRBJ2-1	CSAPNPGANEQFF	TGCAGTGCGCCGAATCCGGGGGCCAATGAGCAGTTCTTC
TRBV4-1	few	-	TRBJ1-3	CASSQPTGNNTIYF	TGCGCCAGCAGCCAACCAACAGGGAATAACACCATATATTTT
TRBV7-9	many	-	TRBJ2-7	CASSLVTGLWTYEQYF	TGTGCCAGCAGCTTAGTGACGGGGCTTTGGACCTACGAGCAGTACTTC
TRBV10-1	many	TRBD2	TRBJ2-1	CASSESGLAGGNEQFF	TGCGCCAGCAGTGAGTCGGGACTAGCGGGGGGCAATGAGCAGTTCTTC
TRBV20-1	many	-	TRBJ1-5	CSARGPGFSNQPQHF	TGCAGTGCCCGAGGTCCGGGTTTTAGCAATCAGCCCCAGCATTTT
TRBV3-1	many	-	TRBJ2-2	CASSQDTGLNTGELFF	TGTGCCAGCAGCCAAGATACAGGACTTAACACCGGGGAGCTGTTTTTT
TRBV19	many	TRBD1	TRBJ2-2	CASSIDDRGWNTGELFF	TGTGCCAGTAGTATAGATGACAGGGGATGGAACACCGGGGAGCTGTTTTTT
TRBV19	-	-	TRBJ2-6	CASSTGREANVLTF	TGTGCCAGTAGTACGGGACGGGAGGCCAACGTCCTGACTTTC
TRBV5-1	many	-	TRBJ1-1	CASSMDSSNTEAFF	TGCGCCAGCAGCATGGACAGCTCCAACACTGAAGCTTTCTTT
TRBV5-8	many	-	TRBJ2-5	CASSLGPGPQETQYF	TGTGCCAGCAGCTTGGGTCCAGGGCCTCAAGAGACCCAGTACTTC
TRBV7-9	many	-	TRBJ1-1	CASSLEGGLTEAFF	TGTGCCAGCAGCTTAGAGGGAGGGCTGACTGAAGCTTTCTTT
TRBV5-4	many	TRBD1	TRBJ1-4	CASSLSLGQGYEKLFF	TGTGCCAGCAGCTTGTCTCTGGGACAGGGATATGAAAAACTGTTTTTT
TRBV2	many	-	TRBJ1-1	CASTTSTEAFF	TGTGCCAGCACGACAAGCACTGAAGCTTTCTTT
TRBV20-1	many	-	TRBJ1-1	CSAREGAANTEAFF	TGCAGTGCTAGAGAGGGGGCGGCGAACACTGAAGCTTTCTTT
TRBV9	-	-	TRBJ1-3	CASSPPPGNTIYF	TGTGCCAGCAGCCCCCCGCCGGGAAACACCATATATTTT
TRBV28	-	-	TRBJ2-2	CAVYYRGSGELFF	TGTGCCGTATATTACCGGGGGAGCGGGGAGCTGTTTTTT
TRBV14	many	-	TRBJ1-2	CASSHGTNYGYTF	TGTGCCAGCAGCCATGGGACTAACTATGGCTACACCTTC
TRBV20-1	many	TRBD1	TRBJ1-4	CSASDKETGNEKLFF	TGCAGTGCTAGTGACAAGGAGACAGGGAATGAAAAACTGTTTTTT